The present TCR beta chain was sequenced within a study of human T cells and chemical hapten exposure. Across the study: The patch tests put 0.01% DPC on the skin of the upper back and were read 6 days later. Study findings and constraints: Relative to controls, expanded TCRs formed significantly more large CDR3 similarity clusters.

Specified time point: patch test 2, 6 weeks after DPC sensitization. As for treatment: therapeutic diphenylcyclopropenone sensitization with weekly scalp DPC. The CDR3 is made up of 14 amino acids. V lost 3 bases and J lost 7, with 13 bases in between. In its sample, this clonotype was seen a few times. The antigen is unknown. TCRdb re-called the RACE reads through MiXCR, storing one row per CDR3 protein. The data contain about 140,000 distinct CDR3 sequences, over 9.5% of them seen just once; the ten biggest clones take up roughly 1.4%. This TCR was sampled from a woman aged 45-60 years with alopecia areata. Some clones in this sample may be carry-over from other donors' samples. The V gene is TRBV12-3 or TRBV12-4, the J gene TRBJ1-5; D unclear. Material: whole blood, obtained in connection with sensitization to the hapten diphenylcyclopropenone (DPC). The CDR3 DNA follows: TGTGCCAGCAGTTTCGGCATGGGTGGCCAGCCCCAGCATTTT. This codes for CASSFGMGGQPQHF.